These 22 T cell receptor beta chains came from one sample sequenced in a study of T-cell memory formation after mild COVID-19. One entry per CDR3 protein, called by TCRdb with MiXCR from the 5' RACE reads. The repertoire holds roughly 250,000 distinct CDR3 sequences, with 16% as singletons. What was sequenced was PBMCs or a T cell subset sorted from them (not recorded which). These TCRs come from a young man who had mild COVID-19 (a few samples of this study predate the infection). Cell type and time point are not known.

Only a few counts were recorded for this clonotype. The V call is TRBV7-3, the J call TRBJ2-2; perhaps TRBD2 as D (6 bases). CDR1 SGHTA and CDR2 FQGTGA come from the germline V gene. Trimming stripped 4 bases from V and 7 bases from J, with 13 bases between. The CDR3 sequence is 14 residues long. The CDR3 DNA sequence: TGTGCCAGCAGCTCACTAGCTTCTGGCGGGGAGCTGTTTTTT. Amino acids: CASSSLASGGELFF.

This clonotype was detected only a few times. V usage is TRBV5-1 and J usage is TRBJ2-2; 7 bases are a match to TRBD2. In germline, CDR1 is SGHRS, CDR2 YFSETQ. The J segment lost 4 bases and the V segment lost 4 bases, leaving 7 bases of the junction unmatched. The CDR3 extends over 15 amino acids. The DNA for the CDR3 is TGCGCCAGCAGCCCTGGACTAGTAACCACCGGGGAGCTGTTTTTT. It encodes CASSPGLVTTGELFF. Full variable domain (outside the CDR3, taken from reference TRBV5-1 and TRBJ2-2): KAGVTQTPRYLIKTRGQQVTLSCSPISGHRSVSWYQQTPGQGLQFLFEYFSETQRNKGNFPGRFSGRQFSNSRSEMNVSTLELGDSALYLCASSPGLVTTGELFFGEGSRLTVL.

The CDR3 DNA follows: TGCAGTGCTAGTCAAACAGGGGTAGAGAATGAGCAGTTCTTC. Translation: CSASQTGVENEQFF. The chain uses TRBV20-1 and TRBJ2-1; TRBD1 aligns across 7 bases. This CDR3 region has 14 residues. Germline values: CDR1 DFQATT, CDR2 SNEGSKA (reference sequence). J lost 7 bases, V lost 3 bases, and 9 bases had no gene match.

By share, this clonotype counts as medium-sized. The gene calls are TRBV6-4 and TRBJ2-1, with 9 positions matching TRBD2. The J segment lost 0 bases and the V segment lost 3 bases, leaving 0 bases of the junction unmatched. Germline assignment: CDR1 MRHNA and CDR2 SNTAGT. The CDR3 extends over 15 amino acids. The CDR3 reads CASSEAGGSYNEQFF. CDR3 DNA: TGTGCCAGCAGTGAAGCGGGGGGCTCCTACAATGAGCAGTTCTTC.

The chain is built from TRBV10-2 and TRBJ2-6, with 9 nucleotides matching TRBD1. Germline V lookup: CDR1 WSHSY, CDR2 SAAADI. Trimming removed 7 bases from V and 0 bases from J; junction bases left unmatched: 10. CDR3 size: 18 residues. The DNA of the CDR3 is TGCGCCAGCACTGAACCCTGGACAGGGGACTCTGGGGCCAACGTCCTGACTTTC. Translation: CASTEPWTGDSGANVLTF.

In its sample, this clonotype was seen a few times. The CDR3 protein is CSAGAGYVSYNEQFF. CDR3 in DNA: TGCAGTGCGGGCGCCGGGTACGTGTCCTACAATGAGCAGTTCTTC. The chain carries TRBV20-1 and TRBJ2-1, with D unclear. The CDR3 has 15 residues. V lost 6 bases and J lost 1, with 16 bases in between. CDR1 DFQATT and CDR2 SNEGSKA come from the germline V gene (reference sequence).

This chain links TRBV28 with TRBJ1-5; D remains unclear. Trimming took off 6 bases at V and 3 bases at J, with 12 bases between the two ends. Germline V lookup: CDR1 MDHEN, CDR2 SYDVKM. The length of the CDR3 is 14 residues. CDR3 sequence (DNA): TGTGCCAGCAGCGAAAGACGGATCAATCAGCCCCAGCATTTT. Translating it yields CASSERRINQPQHF.

The sample holds one count of this clonotype. This chain uses TRBV13 with TRBJ2-3; D is perhaps TRBD2 (6 bases). Germline lookup yields CDR1 PRHDT and CDR2 FYEKMQ (reference sequence). The germline V and J ends were trimmed by 1 base and 3 bases, with 14 bases remaining between them. This CDR3 comprises 16 residues. As DNA, the CDR3 is TGTGCCAGCAGCTTAGCCGCCTGGGGGGAAACAGATACGCAGTATTTT. Translating gives CASSLAAWGETDTQYF.

The table lists this clonotype with a few counts. The rearrangement joins TRBV20-1 to TRBJ2-7; 12 positions match TRBD2. CDR3 length: 14 residues. Trimming at V came to 5 bases and at J to 2 bases, leaving 4 bases not matched to a gene. CDR1 and CDR2 (germline): DFQATT, SNEGSKA (reference sequence). The CDR3 region is CSAQLAGGTYEQYF. The DNA of the CDR3 is TGCAGTGCTCAACTAGCGGGGGGCACCTACGAGCAGTACTTC.

This clonotype was observed a few times. The gene calls are TRBV12-3 or TRBV12-4 and TRBJ2-2; no clear D. The CDR3 contains 16 residues. The V end was cut by 8 bases, the J end by 1 base, with 17 bases between. CDR3 loop: CASGPPRQRNTGELFF. CDR3 sequence (DNA): TGTGCCAGCGGCCCCCCGAGGCAGAGGAACACCGGGGAGCTGTTTTTT.

This clonotype was seen only a few times. The gene calls are TRBV6-4 and TRBJ2-1; TRBD2 aligns across 10 bases. The CDR3 sequence is 14 residues long. The J segment lost 7 bases and the V segment lost 4 bases, leaving 4 bases of the junction unmatched. Germline assignment: CDR1 MRHNA and CDR2 SNTAGT. CDR3 sequence: CASSVSGGENEQFF. CDR3 coding DNA: TGTGCCAGCAGTGTGAGCGGGGGGGAAAATGAGCAGTTCTTC.

This chain uses TRBV7-9 with TRBJ1-2, with TRBD1 as a possible D gene (5 bases). Germline CDR1 and CDR2: SEHNR and FQNEAQ (reference sequence). The CDR3 spans 14 residues. V dropped 1 base and J dropped 6 bases, with 12 bases sitting between them. The chain's CDR3 is CASSLVQLRDGYTF. For the CDR3, the DNA is TGTGCCAGCAGCTTAGTTCAGCTCAGGGATGGCTACACCTTC. The full variable domain, its missing parts supplied by reference TRBV7-9 and TRBJ1-2, is DTGVSQNPRHKITKRGQNVTFRCDPISEHNRLYWYRQTLGQGPEFLTYFQNEAQLEKSRLLSDRFSAERPKGSFSTLEIQRTEQGDSAMYLCASSLVQLRDGYTFGSGTRLTVV.

This clonotype was recorded many times. V gene TRBV12-5 combines with J gene TRBJ2-1, with unresolved D. Germline lookup yields CDR1 LGHNT and CDR2 FRNRAP. The germline V and J ends were trimmed by 6 bases and 9 bases, with 12 bases remaining between them. This CDR3 is built from 12 residues. The CDR3 region has the DNA TGTGCTAGTGGCTCGGCCACTACTGAGCAGTTCTTC. Its translation: CASGSATTEQFF.

J is TRBJ1-2 and V is TRBV9, with D hard to call. Germline V CDR1 and CDR2: SGDLS, YYNGEE. V lost 3 bases to trimming and J lost 7 bases, with 10 bases between them. This CDR3 comprises 12 residues. CDR3 in DNA: TGTGCCAGCAGCGCCGGACCAGCTGGCTACACCTTC. It codes for CASSAGPAGYTF.

The chain links TRBV5-5 to TRBJ1-2; 7 bases are shared with TRBD1. This CDR3 is 14 amino acids long. Germline V gives CDR1 SGHKS, CDR2 YYEKEE (reference sequence). The V and J ends lost 4 bases and 5 bases, in that order; junction bases with no gene match: 8. The chain's CDR3 is CASSTDSGGYGYTF. The CDR3 bases are TGTGCCAGCAGCACGGACTCAGGGGGGTATGGCTACACCTTC.

This clonotype was observed at least ten times. The rearrangement links TRBV15 to TRBJ2-1, with 8 bases identical to TRBD2. Germline lookup yields CDR1 LNHNV and CDR2 YYDKDF (reference sequence). V lost 0 bases to trimming and J lost 0 bases; unmatched junction nucleotides: 4. The CDR3 extends over 17 amino acids. CDR3 in DNA: TGTGCCACCAGCAGAGATCCGGGGGGGCTCTCCTACAATGAGCAGTTCTTC. Residues: CATSRDPGGLSYNEQFF.

This chain joins TRBV20-1 and TRBJ1-2; D is unclear. Germline V gives CDR1 DFQATT, CDR2 SNEGSKA (reference sequence). CDR3 size: 12 residues. Trimming removed 2 bases at V and 2 bases at J, with 6 bases between. For the CDR3, the DNA is TGCAGTGCTAGACCCGGCAACTATGGCTACACCTTC. Amino acid sequence: CSARPGNYGYTF.

This clonotype was detected only a few times. The chain recombines TRBV21-1 with TRBJ2-7; the D call of TRBD1 is as the table states it, not checked on the DNA. TRBV21-1 constitutes a pseudogene. This CDR3 spans 13 amino acids. The CDR3 is CASSKLEGDEQYV. The DNA for the CDR3 is TGTGCCAGCAGCAAATTGGAGGGGGACGAGCAGTACGTC.

This clonotype was seen more than once but under ten times. This chain uses TRBV7-8 with TRBJ1-2, with D perhaps matching TRBD1 (6 bases). Trimming took 1 base from V and 0 from J, leaving 12 bases between them. CDR3 size: 16 residues. Germline CDR1 is SGHVS and CDR2 is FQNEAQ. The CDR3 bases are TGTGCCAGCAGCTTAGTTGGCAGGGGCTCTAACTATGGCTACACCTTC. Its translation: CASSLVGRGSNYGYTF.

The CDR3 sequence is CASSPDRHDEQFF. The CDR3 DNA reads TGCGCCAGCAGCCCGGACCGCCACGATGAGCAGTTCTTC. The rearrangement joins TRBV4-3 to TRBJ2-1; D gene uncertain. This CDR3 has 13 amino acids. V gave up 4 bases and J gave up 8 bases, with 12 bases separating them. CDR1 is LGHNA, CDR2 YSLEER, per germline.

This clonotype appeared a few times. The chain couples TRBV6-2 or TRBV6-3 to TRBJ2-1; TRBD2 agrees at 7 bases. J lost 10 bases, V lost 4 bases, and 7 bases had no gene match. CDR3 length: 13 residues. Germline CDR1 MNHEY, CDR2 SVGEGT. CDR3 region: CASSWGRVAEQFF. CDR3 DNA sequence: TGTGCCAGCAGTTGGGGGAGGGTAGCGGAGCAGTTCTTC.

This chain uses TRBV7-2 with TRBJ1-5; weak D call: TRBD1 (5 bases). This CDR3 is 13 amino acids long. Per germline, CDR1 SGHTA and CDR2 FQGNSA. Trimming removed 5 bases from V and 5 bases from J, with 10 bases in between. As DNA, the CDR3 is TGTGCCAGCAGCACCAGGGTTCATCAGCCCCAGCATTTT. Translation gives CASSTRVHQPQHF.